This passage covers 28 T cell receptor beta chains from one sample sequenced in a study of T cells after yellow fever vaccination. TCRdb processed the 5' RACE reads anew with MiXCR; each CDR3 protein has one entry. The repertoire holds some 600,000 distinct CDR3 sequences, with around an eighth as singletons. Material: PBMCs, obtained on the day of the yellow fever booster vaccination. Receptor source: a man aged 25-40 years who received the YFV17D yellow fever vaccine.

J is TRBJ2-7 and V is TRBV6-5; D not resolved. Germline V gives CDR1 MNHEY, CDR2 SVGAGI. The V end was cut by 7 bases, the J end by 2 bases, with 9 bases between. The CDR3 contains 12 residues. As DNA, the CDR3 is TGTGCCAGCACTGACGGTACCTACGAGCAGTACTTC. Translation: CASTDGTYEQYF.

The J gene is TRBJ1-2, the V gene TRBV27; 9 bases align to TRBD1. Germline V gives CDR1 MNHEY, CDR2 SMNVEV (reference sequence). CDR3 length equals 16 residues. V was clipped by 5 bases and J by 8 bases; unmatched bases: 15. The CDR3: CASSLSGTGPTRGYTF. DNA of the CDR3: TGTGCCAGCAGTCTCTCCGGGACAGGGCCAACGCGGGGCTACACCTTC.

This clonotype was observed a handful of times. The chain couples TRBV5-1 to TRBJ2-1; 8 nucleotides line up with TRBD2. With V trimmed by 6 bases and J by 6 bases, 5 bases remained unmatched. From germline, CDR1 is SGHRS and CDR2 YFSETQ. The CDR3 extends over 13 amino acids. CDR3 nucleotides: TGCGCCAGCACAGCCAGCGGGAGCAATGAGCAGTTCTTC. Residues: CASTASGSNEQFF.

The V call is TRBV24-1, the J call TRBJ2-3; no definite D call. Between the trimmed V and J ends, which lost 0 bases and 8 bases, there was a span of 11 bases. Germline-derived CDR1 and CDR2 are KGHDR and SFDVKD. The CDR3 loop spans 14 amino acids. CDR3 sequence (DNA): TGTGCCACCAGTGATTTGGGCCGTGACGGTACGCAGTATTTT. Its protein is CATSDLGRDGTQYF.

This clonotype showed up just a few times. The chain is built from TRBV7-8 and TRBJ2-1; D is possibly TRBD2 (6 bases). V gave up 4 bases and J gave up 12 bases, with 13 bases separating them. In germline, CDR1 is SGHVS, CDR2 FQNEAQ. The CDR3 contains 12 residues. CDR3 in amino acids: CASSSVPAGQFF. The CDR3 nucleotides read TGTGCCAGCAGCTCCGTCCCAGCGGGGCAGTTCTTC.

In this sample, this clonotype turned up a few times. The rearrangement links TRBV27 to TRBJ2-1; D not resolved. Trimming removed 8 bases at V and 4 bases at J, with 9 bases between. CDR3 size: 12 residues. Per germline, CDR1 MNHEY and CDR2 SMNVEV (reference sequence). In DNA form, the CDR3 reads TGTGCCAGCGCCTCTCCGTACAATGAGCAGTTCTTC. Its protein product is CASASPYNEQFF.

In this sample, this clonotype turned up a few times. For the CDR3, the DNA is TGTGCCAGCCAAAGCGGGCGGGACGGGGAGCTGTTTTTT. Translating gives CASQSGRDGELFF. This chain joins TRBV7-6 and TRBJ2-2; maybe TRBD2 (6 bases). CDR1 SGHVS and CDR2 FNYEAQ come from the germline V gene. The V end lost 8 bases, the J end lost 7 bases, and 14 bases lay between the germline ends. The CDR3 length is 13 residues.

This clonotype was seen more than once but under ten times. The CDR3 coding sequence is TGTGCCAGCCGTCTGTCACCTACTAATGAAAAACTGTTTTTT. Its protein is CASRLSPTNEKLFF. This sequence joins TRBV7-2 and TRBJ1-4; D is unclear. V was shortened by 8 bases and J by 2 bases, with 12 bases between the two germline ends. This CDR3 has 14 residues. Germline CDR1 and CDR2: SGHTA and FQGNSA.

This clonotype was found a few times. The gene calls are TRBV12-3 or TRBV12-4 and TRBJ1-1, with D maybe TRBD1 (5 bases). V dropped 6 bases and J dropped 6 bases, with 14 bases sitting between them. The CDR3 is 13 amino acids. The CDR3 loop reads CASSHLQGPEAFF. Here the CDR3 DNA reads TGTGCCAGCAGCCACCTTCAGGGACCTGAAGCTTTCTTT.

The rearrangement links TRBV27 to TRBJ2-7, with D possibly matching TRBD2 (6 bases). Germline assignment: CDR1 MNHEY and CDR2 SMNVEV (reference sequence). V was shortened by 3 bases and J by 3 bases, with 12 bases between the two germline ends. This CDR3 comprises 14 residues. CDR3 protein: CASSFAGHDYEQYF. For the CDR3, the DNA is TGTGCCAGCAGTTTCGCGGGGCATGACTACGAGCAGTACTTC.

This clonotype was found a few times. V is TRBV18 and J is TRBJ2-7, with 10 positions matching TRBD2. J gave up 5 bases and V 4 bases, and 5 bases lay outside the gene matches. Per the germline V gene, CDR1 is KGHSH and CDR2 is LQKENI. The CDR3 is 14 residues long. The CDR3 nucleotides are TGTGCCAGCTCACGTCTAGCGGGAGAGCACGAGCAGTACTTC. It codes for CASSRLAGEHEQYF. Filled out from reference TRBV18 and TRBJ2-7, the complete variable domain reads NAGVMQNPRHLVRRRGQEARLRCSPMKGHSHVYWYRQLPEEGLKFMVYLQKENIIDESGMPKERFSAEFPKEGPSILRIQQVVRGDSAAYFCASSRLAGEHEQYFGPGTRLTVT.

The chain recombines TRBV24-1 with TRBJ2-7; 8 bases map to TRBD1. The V and J ends lost 4 bases and 4 bases, in that order; junction bases with no gene match: 11. The CDR3 runs 16 residues. Germline lookup yields CDR1 KGHDR and CDR2 SFDVKD. This chain's CDR3 is CATSDLGAGGRYEQYF. Here the CDR3 DNA reads TGTGCCACCAGTGACCTGGGGGCAGGGGGCAGGTACGAGCAGTACTTC.

The V call is TRBV18, the J call TRBJ2-7; D might be TRBD1 or TRBD2, each matching 5 bases. The CDR3 is made up of 14 amino acids. Germline loops: CDR1 KGHSH, CDR2 LQKENI. The V and J ends lost 2 bases and 2 bases respectively, with 10 bases between them. The CDR3 DNA follows: TGTGCCAGCTCACCAGTGAGGGGCCCCTACGAGCAGTACTTC. This sequence encodes CASSPVRGPYEQYF. Filled out from reference TRBV18 and TRBJ2-7, the complete variable domain reads NAGVMQNPRHLVRRRGQEARLRCSPMKGHSHVYWYRQLPEEGLKFMVYLQKENIIDESGMPKERFSAEFPKEGPSILRIQQVVRGDSAAYFCASSPVRGPYEQYFGPGTRLTVT.

The sample holds a few counts of this clonotype. V gene TRBV20-1 combines with J gene TRBJ2-6; no definite D call. In germline, CDR1 is DFQATT, CDR2 SNEGSKA (reference sequence). V was shortened by 3 bases and J by 2 bases, with 2 bases between the two germline ends. The CDR3 has 12 amino acids. The CDR3 bases are TGCAGTGCTAGCACTGGGGCCAACGTCCTGACTTTC. It specifies CSASTGANVLTF.

The chain has TRBV7-9 and TRBJ1-2, with D maybe TRBD1 (6 bases). The ends were cut back, 1 base at V and 7 bases at J, with 7 bases in the middle. The CDR3 covers 12 residues. Per the germline V gene, CDR1 is SEHNR and CDR2 is FQNEAQ (reference sequence). The CDR3 reads CASSLGGLGYTF. The CDR3 DNA reads TGTGCCAGCAGCTTAGGGGGGCTTGGCTACACCTTC.

The chain uses TRBV12-3 or TRBV12-4 and TRBJ2-7; D is uncertain. V was trimmed by 5 bases and J by 3 bases, leaving 8 bases between them. This CDR3 is built from 12 residues. This CDR3 reads CASSPHNYEQYF. The CDR3 region has the DNA TGTGCCAGCAGTCCACACAACTACGAGCAGTACTTC.

This clonotype occurred a few times. V gene TRBV5-6 combines with J gene TRBJ2-1; 10 positions match TRBD1. This CDR3 has 14 amino acids. In germline, CDR1 is SGHDT, CDR2 YYEEEE. Losses at the gene ends were 6 bases for V and 3 bases for J; bases not matched to a gene: 3. The CDR3, as DNA: TGTGCCAGCAAATGGACAGGGGGCTACAATGAGCAGTTCTTC. Residues: CASKWTGGYNEQFF.

This clonotype has just a few counts. The rearrangement uses TRBV20-1 and TRBJ2-7; 9 bases map to TRBD1. Germline trimming cut 5 bases from V and 5 bases from J; bases unmatched to any gene: 4. This CDR3 contains 12 residues. CDR1 DFQATT and CDR2 SNEGSKA come from the germline V gene (reference sequence). DNA for the CDR3: TGCAGTGCTCGGGACAGGGACCACGAGCAGTACTTC. It encodes CSARDRDHEQYF.

This sequence joins TRBV29-1 and TRBJ2-7; possible D gene TRBD1, 6 bases. CDR1 SQVTM and CDR2 ANQGSEA come from the germline V gene. The CDR3 extends over 16 amino acids. The CDR3 loop is CTLGAGPFPSPYEQYF. In DNA form, the CDR3 reads TGCACCCTGGGGGCAGGTCCTTTCCCCTCCCCCTACGAGCAGTACTTC.

Many counts were recorded for this clonotype. The chain employs TRBV27 and TRBJ2-1; D ambiguous. Germline assignment: CDR1 MNHEY and CDR2 SMNVEV (reference sequence). This CDR3 is 11 amino acids long. Trimming stripped 3 bases from V and 15 bases from J, with 12 bases between. CDR3 in amino acids: CASSFARHWFF. The CDR3 DNA reads TGTGCCAGCAGTTTTGCCCGGCATTGGTTCTTC.

This sequence joins TRBV18 and TRBJ2-1; 14 bases match TRBD2. CDR1 and CDR2 from the germline V gene are KGHSH and LQKENI. This CDR3 is 17 amino acids long. After removal of 0 bases from V and 10 bases from J, the junction contained 8 bases not matched to a gene. CDR3 residues: CASSPPAGLAGVDEQFF. CDR3 nucleotides: TGTGCCAGCTCACCACCGGCGGGACTAGCGGGAGTTGACGAGCAGTTCTTC.

V gene TRBV6-4 combines with J gene TRBJ2-2; D is perhaps TRBD1 (6 bases). This CDR3 contains 14 residues. The germline V and J ends were trimmed by 6 bases and 2 bases, with 10 bases remaining between them. CDR1 is MRHNA and CDR2 is SNTAGT in the germline V gene. CDR3 amino acids: CASRGTLNTGELFF. The CDR3 nucleotides read TGTGCCAGCAGAGGGACACTTAACACCGGGGAGCTGTTTTTT.

In this sample, this clonotype turned up a few times. The chain joins TRBV29-1 to TRBJ2-5; TRBD2 matches 11 bases. Germline-derived CDR1 and CDR2 are SQVTM and ANQGSEA. This CDR3 comprises 15 residues. V was clipped by 4 bases and J by 2 bases; unmatched bases: 6. In DNA, the CDR3 is TGCAGCGTTGTTCCGGGACTAGCGGTACAAGAGACCCAGTACTTC. Translated, it gives CSVVPGLAVQETQYF.

This clonotype has just a few counts. The rearrangement links TRBV6-1 to TRBJ1-1, with 9 positions matching TRBD1. The CDR3 totals 16 residues. Germline loops: CDR1 MNHNS, CDR2 SASEGT. Trimming removed 7 bases from V and 2 bases from J; junction bases left unmatched: 11. CDR3 bases: TGTGCCAGCAAGATCACAGGGGGCGAACCTAACACTGAAGCTTTCTTT. Translation: CASKITGGEPNTEAFF.

This clonotype was counted only a few times. The chain joins TRBV5-6 to TRBJ2-4; D gene uncertain. Germline assignment: CDR1 SGHDT and CDR2 YYEEEE. The V end lost 4 bases, the J end lost 0 bases, and 17 bases lay between the germline ends. The CDR3 has 17 residues. CDR3 sequence (DNA): TGTGCCAGCAGCGCGGTAGGGCAGGACCTAGCCAAAAACATTCAGTACTTC. Residues: CASSAVGQDLAKNIQYF.

V gene TRBV12-3 or TRBV12-4 combines with J gene TRBJ2-7, with TRBD1 matching 9 bases. V shed 3 bases, J shed 3 bases, and the junction held 6 bases outside the gene matches. The CDR3 runs to 15 residues. The CDR3 region has the DNA TGTGCCAGCAGTTTCACGGGACAGGGACACTACGAGCAGTACTTC. Protein product: CASSFTGQGHYEQYF.

The CDR3 loop is CASSPHPRTSGIAYTMRQQFF. CDR3 bases: TGTGCCAGCAGCCCCCACCCCCGGACTAGCGGGATAGCTTATACAATGAGGCAGCAGTTCTTC. J is TRBJ2-1 and V is TRBV7-2, with 12 nucleotides matching TRBD2. CDR3 length equals 21 residues. After removal of 5 bases from V and 11 bases from J, the junction contained 28 bases not matched to a gene. Germline V gene lookup returns CDR1 SGHTA and CDR2 FQGNSA.

This clonotype was recorded a few times. This chain connects TRBV12-3 or TRBV12-4 to TRBJ1-1, with unresolved D. The CDR3 has 15 residues. The germline V and J ends were trimmed by 4 bases and 0 bases, with 12 bases remaining between them. CDR3 DNA sequence: TGTGCCAGCAGTTCAGTTAAGGGATTGAACACTGAAGCTTTCTTT. The encoded protein is CASSSVKGLNTEAFF.